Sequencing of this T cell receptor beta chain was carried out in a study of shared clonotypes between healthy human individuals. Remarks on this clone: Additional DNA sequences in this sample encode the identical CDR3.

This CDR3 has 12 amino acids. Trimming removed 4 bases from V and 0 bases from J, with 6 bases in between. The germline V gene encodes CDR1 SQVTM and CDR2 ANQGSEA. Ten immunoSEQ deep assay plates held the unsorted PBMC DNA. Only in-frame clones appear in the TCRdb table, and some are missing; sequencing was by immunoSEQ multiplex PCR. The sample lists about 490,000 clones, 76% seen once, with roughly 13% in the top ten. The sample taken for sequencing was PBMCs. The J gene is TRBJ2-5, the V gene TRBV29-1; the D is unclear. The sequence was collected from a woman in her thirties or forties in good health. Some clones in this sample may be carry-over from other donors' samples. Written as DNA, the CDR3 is TGCAGCGTTGGGCAGAACCAAGAGACCCAGTACTTC. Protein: CSVGQNQETQYF.